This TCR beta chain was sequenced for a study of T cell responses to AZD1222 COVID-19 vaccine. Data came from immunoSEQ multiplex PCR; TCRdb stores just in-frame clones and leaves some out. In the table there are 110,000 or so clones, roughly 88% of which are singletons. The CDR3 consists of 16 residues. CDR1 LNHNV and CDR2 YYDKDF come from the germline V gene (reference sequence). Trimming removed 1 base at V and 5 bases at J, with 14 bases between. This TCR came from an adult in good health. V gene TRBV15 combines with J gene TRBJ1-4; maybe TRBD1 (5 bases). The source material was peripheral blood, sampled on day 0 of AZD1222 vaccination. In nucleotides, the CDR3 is TGTGCCACCAGCAGAGTTAGGGGCGGAGGCAATGAAAAACTGTTTTTT. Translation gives CATSRVRGGGNEKLFF.